What follows are 24 T cell receptor beta chains derived from one specimen sequenced in a study of control samples from healthy donors and cancer patients. Sequencing was performed with immunoSEQ multiplex PCR; in TCRdb, only in-frame clones are kept and a portion is missing. Of about 130,000 clones detected, over 85% appear once; the ten largest clones hold about 3.6%. Sequencing was carried out using blood. Receptors were obtained from a man under 40 in good health.

The chain carries TRBV10-1 and TRBJ1-2; 8 bases fit TRBD1. Losses at the gene ends were 3 bases for V and 8 bases for J; bases not matched to a gene: 5. The CDR3 spans 13 residues. Germline V lookup: CDR1 WNHNN, CDR2 SYGVQD (reference sequence). Here the CDR3 reads CASSEQGGRGYTF. CDR3 coding DNA: TGCGCCAGCAGTGAACAGGGGGGTCGCGGCTACACCTTC.

The CDR3 sequence is CASSQGSQGAREKLFF. In nucleotides, the CDR3 is TGTGCCAGCAGCCAAGGATCCCAGGGGGCGAGGGAAAAACTGTTTTTT. This rearrangement joins TRBV4-2 to TRBJ1-4; 8 bases line up with TRBD1. CDR1 is LGHNA and CDR2 is YNFKEQ in the germline V gene. The CDR3 is 16 amino acids. J lost 8 bases, V lost 1 base, and 9 bases had no gene match.

This clone was detected a few times. This rearrangement joins TRBV12-5 to TRBJ2-4; the D gene is possibly TRBD2 (5 bases). V gave up 0 bases and J gave up 5 bases, with 23 bases separating them. This CDR3 contains 19 residues. Germline assignment: CDR1 LGHNT and CDR2 FRNRAP. The CDR3 nucleotides are TGTGCTAGTGGTTTGGTACCAAAAGCCGGGGTTACACTGGAAAACATTCAGTACTTC. Its translation is CASGLVPKAGVTLENIQYF.

DNA for the CDR3: TGTGCCAGCAGCCCCCGGGACAGGGGAGTTAATGAGCAGTTCTTC. It translates to CASSPRDRGVNEQFF. The rearrangement links TRBV9 to TRBJ2-1, with 10 bases lining up with TRBD1. Per germline, CDR1 SGDLS and CDR2 YYNGEE. Unmatched junction bases numbered 8, after V lost 4 bases and J lost 7 bases. The length of the CDR3 is 15 residues.

The CDR3 bases are TGTGCCAGCAGCCCGACCCGCGATACGCAGTATTTT. Protein: CASSPTRDTQYF. The rearrangement uses TRBV7-2 and TRBJ2-3; D gene ambiguous. V was trimmed by 5 bases and J by 6 bases, leaving 9 bases between them. The germline V gene encodes CDR1 SGHTA and CDR2 FQGNSA. This CDR3 region has 12 residues.

This rearrangement joins TRBV29-1 to TRBJ1-1; the D gene is possibly TRBD1 (6 bases). This CDR3 has 12 residues. V shed 3 bases and J shed 5 bases, with 10 bases lying between them. Germline CDR1 is SQVTM and CDR2 is ANQGSEA. CDR3 protein: CSVDRGGTEAFF. The DNA for the CDR3 is TGCAGCGTTGACAGGGGAGGGACTGAAGCTTTCTTT.

This sequence joins TRBV2 and TRBJ2-5; TRBD1 matches at 9 bases. The CDR3 sequence is 14 residues long. CDR1 is SNHLY and CDR2 is FYNNEI in the germline V gene. V shed 10 bases, J shed 5 bases, and the junction held 11 bases outside the gene matches. CDR3 nucleotide sequence: TGTGCCATGGTTTGGACAGGGGTGCGGGAGACCCAGTACTTC. This translates into CAMVWTGVRETQYF. The variable domain in full, completed from reference TRBV2 and TRBJ2-5, reads EPEVTQTPSHQVTQMGQEVILRCVPISNHLYFYWYRQILGQKVEFLVSFYNNEISEKSEIFDDQFSVERPDGSNFTLKIRSTKLEDSAMYFCAMVWTGVRETQYFGPGTRLLVL.

The chain uses TRBV7-2 and TRBJ2-5; 7 bases line up with TRBD1. The length of the CDR3 is 13 residues. V lost 2 bases and J lost 13; bases outside the gene matches: 10. CDR1 and CDR2 (germline): SGHTA, FQGNSA. CDR3 sequence: CASSLRTGGRSYF. CDR3 bases: TGTGCCAGCAGCTTAAGGACAGGAGGTCGATCGTACTTC. Full variable domain (remainder filled in from reference TRBV7-2 and TRBJ2-5): GAGVSQSPSNKVTEKGKDVELRCDPISGHTALYWYRQSLGQGLEFLIYFQGNSAPDKSGLPSDRFSAERTGGSVSTLTIQRTQQEDSAVYLCASSLRTGGRSYFGPGTRLLVL.

This clone has more than one count but fewer than ten. This chain links TRBV5-1 with TRBJ1-3, with D unclear. The CDR3 has 16 amino acids. V lost 0 bases and J 0 bases, leaving 10 bases between the germline ends. From germline, CDR1 is SGHRS and CDR2 YFSETQ. DNA for the CDR3: TGCGCCAGCAGCTTGGGGGAGCCAAGCTCTGGAAACACCATATATTTT. The encoded protein is CASSLGEPSSGNTIYF.

The chain is built from TRBV7-9 and TRBJ1-5, with TRBD1 matching over 8 bases. V was clipped by 1 base and J by 5 bases; unmatched bases: 4. The CDR3 totals 15 residues. The germline CDR1 and CDR2 sequences are SEHNR and FQNEAQ (reference sequence). CDR3 bases: TGTGCCAGCAGCTTAGGGACAGGGCCAGATCAGCCCCAGCATTTT. This encodes CASSLGTGPDQPQHF.

J is TRBJ2-1 and V is TRBV7-2; 16 positions agree with TRBD2. This CDR3 spans 18 amino acids. Per the germline V gene, CDR1 is SGHTA and CDR2 is FQGNSA. V gave up 6 bases and J gave up 8 bases; unmatched junction bases: 13. Here the CDR3 reads CASSYTPGLAGGRDEQFF. The CDR3 nucleotides are TGTGCCAGCAGTTATACCCCGGGACTAGCGGGGGGGCGAGATGAGCAGTTCTTC.

The gene calls are TRBV21-1 and TRBJ2-2; the DNA was not used to check the table's D call, TRBD1. TRBV21-1 is a recognized pseudogene. The CDR3 consists of 14 residues. CDR3 in amino acids: CASRKGQNTGELFF. CDR3 bases: TGTGCCAGCAGAAAGGGGCAGAACACCGGGGAGCTGTTTTTT.

The chain combines TRBV9 with TRBJ1-5; D is perhaps TRBD1 (6 bases). Germline V CDR1 and CDR2: SGDLS, YYNGEE. This CDR3 is 14 amino acids long. The ends were cut back, 2 bases at V and 6 bases at J, with 12 bases in the middle. The CDR3 DNA reads TGTGCCAGCAGCGTCGGGGGCATGGCTCAGCCCCAGCATTTT. Translation gives CASSVGGMAQPQHF.

This clone was recorded only once. The chain is built from TRBV30 and TRBJ1-4; unclear D gene. This CDR3 has 15 amino acids. Germline V CDR1 and CDR2: GTSNPN, SVGIG (reference sequence). V was cut by 0 bases and J by 0 bases, with 8 bases left in between. The CDR3 DNA follows: TGTGCCTGGAGTGTGGGAGGCGCAACTAATGAAAAACTGTTTTTT. Translation gives CAWSVGGATNEKLFF.

The rearrangement joins TRBV18 to TRBJ1-5; D is possibly TRBD1 (6 bases). Germline CDR1 and CDR2: KGHSH and LQKENI. Trimming took 3 bases from V and 3 from J, leaving 12 bases between them. CDR3 length equals 15 residues. The DNA of the CDR3 is TGTGCCAGCTCACCTATAGGACAGATCAATCAGCCCCAGCATTTT. Its translation is CASSPIGQINQPQHF.

This chain links TRBV9 with TRBJ1-2; 8 bases are a match to TRBD1. Germline lookup yields CDR1 SGDLS and CDR2 YYNGEE. The CDR3 has 15 amino acids. V trimming: 3 bases; J trimming: 2 bases; junction bases outside the gene matches: 6. The DNA of the CDR3 is TGTGCCAGCAGCGGGGACAGGCAAGGAAACTATGGCTACACCTTC. Protein: CASSGDRQGNYGYTF.

The chain employs TRBV27 and TRBJ2-1; possibly TRBD2 for D (6 bases). Trimming left V 5 bases short and J 9 bases short, with 11 bases between. In germline, CDR1 is MNHEY, CDR2 SMNVEV (reference sequence). The CDR3 consists of 12 residues. The CDR3 DNA reads TGTGCCAGCAGTCACTCTAGCGTTGAGCAGTTCTTC. Protein: CASSHSSVEQFF.

The chain uses TRBV5-4 and TRBJ1-2; TRBD1 might be the D (5 bases). V was cut by 4 bases and J by 1 base, with 11 bases left in between. Looked up from germline, CDR1 is SGHNT and CDR2 is YYREEE (reference sequence). CDR3 size: 14 residues. The CDR3 nucleotides read TGTGCCAGCAGCCTCGGGACGGATAACTATGGCTACACCTTC. Translated, it gives CASSLGTDNYGYTF.

The V call is TRBV4-3, the J call TRBJ1-3; a weak D match, TRBD1 (5 bases). The V gene's germline CDR1 is LGHNA and CDR2 YSLEER. Trimming stripped 6 bases from V and 0 bases from J, with 12 bases between. CDR3 length: 15 residues. CDR3 sequence (DNA): TGCGCCAGCAGTCCCGGGGCCAGCTCTGGAAACACCATATATTTT. Translation: CASSPGASSGNTIYF.

This clone has a single count. The CDR3 DNA reads as TGCGCCAGCAGCCAAGCGGGGGCAAGCTCCTACAATGAGCAGTTCTTC. Residues: CASSQAGASSYNEQFF. The chain couples TRBV4-3 to TRBJ2-1; D assignment may be TRBD1 or TRBD2 (6 bases each). The CDR3 loop spans 16 amino acids. Germline V gene lookup returns CDR1 LGHNA and CDR2 YSLEER. The V and J ends lost 1 base and 0 bases respectively, with 10 bases between them.

The CDR3 coding sequence is TGTGCCAGCAGCCAAGGCGGGAGAGGTGGGGAGCTGTTTTTT. This codes for CASSQGGRGGELFF. The chain uses TRBV14 and TRBJ2-2, with 7 bases lining up with TRBD2. The CDR3 is 14 residues long. V dropped 1 base and J dropped 8; count of bases not matched to a gene: 4. Germline CDR1 and CDR2: SGHDN and FVKESK.

The J gene is TRBJ2-3, the V gene TRBV19; TRBD1 aligns across 7 bases. CDR1 and CDR2 (germline): LNHDA, SQIVND (reference sequence). The CDR3 spans 15 residues. Trimming removed 5 bases from V and 4 bases from J; junction bases left unmatched: 9. CDR3 protein: CASSPRQGRADTQYF. For the CDR3, the DNA is TGTGCCAGTAGTCCCAGACAGGGTCGGGCAGATACGCAGTATTTT.

The rearrangement joins TRBV2 to TRBJ1-6; a possible D gene is TRBD1 (5 bases). Germline V lookup: CDR1 SNHLY, CDR2 FYNNEI. The CDR3 has 16 residues. The germline V and J ends were trimmed by 0 bases and 4 bases, with 10 bases remaining between them. The CDR3 is CASSEAGTEYNSPLHF. CDR3 nucleotide sequence: TGTGCCAGCAGTGAAGCGGGGACTGAGTATAATTCACCCCTCCACTTT.

The gene calls are TRBV6-5 and TRBJ1-2, with a weak D call TRBD1 (5 bases). CDR1 is MNHEY and CDR2 is SVGAGI in the germline V gene. Trimming took 6 bases from V and 1 from J, leaving 15 bases between them. This CDR3 contains 15 residues. In nucleotides, the CDR3 is TGTGCCAGCAGGGGCCCAGGGAATGGTAACTATGGCTACACCTTC. It encodes CASRGPGNGNYGYTF.